These T cell receptor beta chains were read from a single sample in a study of cytomegalovirus exposure and HLA in healthy donors. Repertoires were generated with immunoSEQ multiplex PCR, while TCRdb's copy carries only in-frame clones and drops some. This sample yields around 150,000 clones, of which 50% to 75% are seen a single time; 2.4% belongs to the top ten. Sequencing input: PBMCs. The receptors stem from a woman aged 40 to 49 in good health and CMV-seronegative. Each CDR3 is given with its conserved first and last residue. D genes are given only for firm matches. Part of the rows lack a size; the others show once, few, many or a class for expanded clones.

clone_size	j_call	v_call	d_call	cdr3_nt	cdr3_aa
NA	TRBJ2-6	TRBV11-2	NA	TGTGCCAGCAGCCCCTGGGAGTTCTCTGGGGCCAACGTCCTGACTTTC	CASSPWEFSGANVLTF
NA	TRBJ1-4	TRBV6-6	NA	TGTGCCAGCAGACAGGGTAACGAAAAACTGTTTTTT	CASRQGNEKLFF
few	TRBJ2-2	TRBV6-4	TRBD1	TGTGCCAGCAGGTGGGGACAGAAGAACACCGGGGAGCTGTTTTTT	CASRWGQKNTGELFF
NA	TRBJ2-1	TRBV5-6	TRBD2	TGTGCCAGCAGCTATAGCGGGACCTCCTACAATGAGCAGTTCTTC	CASSYSGTSYNEQFF
NA	TRBJ2-7	TRBV7-9	TRBD2	TGTGCCAGCAGCTTAGGACTAGCGGGGGGTTTGATCGACGAGCAGTACTTC	CASSLGLAGGLIDEQYF
once	TRBJ1-5	TRBV7-2	NA	TGTGCCAGCAGCCCACAGAATCCGTATAGCAATCAGCCCCAGCATTTT	CASSPQNPYSNQPQHF
NA	TRBJ2-3	TRBV5-1	NA	TGCGCCAGCAGCTTGGAAGTCGAGGAGACTCTCACAGATACGCAGTATTTT	CASSLEVEETLTDTQYF
NA	TRBJ2-2	TRBV6-5	TRBD1	TGTGCCAGCAGGGCCGGGACAGGGGTCACCGGGGAGCTGTTTTTT	CASRAGTGVTGELFF
NA	TRBJ1-4	TRBV30	TRBD1	TGTGCCTGGAGTGTAGGGGGCGGTGAAAAACTGTTTTTT	CAWSVGGGEKLFF
NA	TRBJ2-7	TRBV4-2	TRBD1	TGTGCCAGCAGCCAAGATTCAGGGGGCTACGAGCAGTACTTC	CASSQDSGGYEQYF
NA	TRBJ2-7	TRBV6-6	NA	TGTGCCAGCAGTTACGACCGGCAGGCAACCTCCTACGAGCAGTACTTC	CASSYDRQATSYEQYF
NA	TRBJ1-1	TRBV30	NA	TGTGCCTGGAGTGTGGGGGGGTTCACTGAAGCTTTCTTT	CAWSVGGFTEAFF
NA	TRBJ2-7	TRBV9	TRBD1	TGTGCCAGCAGCGGGGGCCGGGACAGGGTGGACTACGAGCAGTACTTC	CASSGGRDRVDYEQYF